This TCR beta chain was observed in a study of T cell changes during pregnancy in multiple sclerosis. Libraries were prepared by immunoSEQ multiplex PCR; TCRdb keeps only in-frame clonotypes and omits some of them. The table has over 60,000 clones, around 92% seen once. Germline V gene lookup returns CDR1 SGHRS and CDR2 YFSETQ. The ends were cut back, 0 bases at V and 5 bases at J, with 8 bases in the middle. The CDR3 runs to 14 residues. This clonotype was obtained from a female donor in good health, enrolled as a control in a pregnancy study. Sequencing was performed on peripheral blood, taken in the third trimester of pregnancy. The V and J genes are TRBV5-1 and TRBJ1-4; TRBD1 might be the D (5 bases). The CDR3 region is CASSLGGGNEKLFF. DNA of the CDR3: TGCGCCAGCAGCTTGGGGGGCGGCAATGAAAAACTGTTTTTT.